Relative to its sample, the clone carrying this TCR beta chain is medium-sized. TCRdb re-called the reads through MiXCR, storing one row per CDR3 protein. The sample has about 15,000 distinct CDR3 sequences, around 35% seen once; the top ten hold approximately 16%. The CDR3 is made up of 15 amino acids. Germline V gene lookup returns CDR1 LGHNA and CDR2 YNFKEQ. V lost 4 bases, J lost 7 bases, and 17 bases lay in between. Sequences were obtained from blood. The clonotype was recovered from a human donor. The chain uses TRBV4-2 and TRBJ1-5, with a weak D call TRBD1 (6 bases). The CDR3 protein is CASSRDRQDFQPQHF. CDR3 DNA sequence: TGTGCCAGCAGCCGGGATCGACAGGATTTCCAGCCCCAGCATTTT.